This is a list of T cell receptor beta chains from one sample in a study of blood T cell repertoires in COVID-19. Produced via immunoSEQ multiplex PCR; TCRdb's table is partial and in-frame only. The data contain 350,000 to 550,000 clones, around 89% of them seen just once; the ten biggest clones take up 4.3%. The sequenced sample consisted of peripheral blood. The receptors derive from a woman in her 30s with acute or convalescent COVID-19. CDR3s include the opening cysteine and the closing phenylalanine or tryptophan. The D gene is left open where the match is weak. Some rows have no size entry. The others give once, few or many, or a class for an expanded clone.

clone_size j_call d_call v_call cdr3_aa cdr3_nt
. TRBJ2-2 TRBD1 TRBV27 CASSYRGRNGELFF TGTGCCAGCAGTTACAGGGGGCGAAACGGGGAGCTGTTTTTT
. TRBJ2-5 TRBD1 TRBV2 CASSPNRGGGETQYF TGTGCCAGCAGCCCGAACAGGGGTGGAGGAGAGACCCAGTACTTC
. TRBJ1-1 . TRBV14 CASSQDVGVRAFF TGTGCCAGCAGCCAAGACGTCGGGGTGAGAGCTTTCTTT
once TRBJ2-1 TRBD2 TRBV11-3 CASSFRLALFNEQFF TGTGCCAGCAGCTTTCGACTAGCCCTTTTTAATGAGCAGTTCTTC
. TRBJ2-1 . TRBV29-1 CSVVGQLGSYNEQFF TGCAGCGTTGTCGGACAGTTAGGCTCCTACAATGAGCAGTTCTTC
. TRBJ1-1 TRBD1 TRBV6-5 CASRPRQGWFTEAFF TGTGCCAGCAGACCTAGACAGGGGTGGTTTACTGAAGCTTTCTTT
. TRBJ1-1 TRBD1 TRBV5-1 CASSPGTGGKAFF TGCGCCAGCAGCCCCGGGACAGGGGGCAAAGCTTTCTTT
. TRBJ2-3 . TRBV7-3 CASSPGGRPDTQYF TGTGCCAGCAGCCCCGGGGGGCGCCCAGATACGCAGTATTTT
. TRBJ2-3 TRBD2 TRBV5-1 CASRLAGNTDTQYF TGCGCCAGCAGACTAGCGGGAAACACAGATACGCAGTATTTT
. TRBJ2-7 . TRBV30 CAWSATGYTYEQYF TGTGCCTGGAGTGCCACAGGGTATACCTACGAGCAGTACTTC